This note documents a single T cell receptor (beta chain) sequence. The data were obtained in a study of blood T cell repertoires in COVID-19. Some clones are missing from TCRdb's copy, which holds only in-frame ones; the method was immunoSEQ multiplex PCR. Here the sample spans fewer than 450,000 clones, 88% being singletons. Per germline, CDR1 SQVTM and CDR2 ANQGSEA. The CDR3 is 15 amino acids. Trimming cost V 4 bases and J 1 base; bases outside gene matches: 9. This chain links TRBV29-1 with TRBJ1-1; 7 bases are shared with TRBD1. Sequencing was performed on PBMCs or T cells enriched from blood (not recorded which). This TCR was sampled from a woman in her thirties or forties with acute COVID-19. DNA for the CDR3: TGCAGCGTTGGCATAAGGGACAGTTCGAACACTGAAGCTTTCTTT. Residues: CSVGIRDSSNTEAFF. The variable domain in full, completed from reference TRBV29-1 and TRBJ1-1, reads SAVISQKPSRDICQRGTSLTIQCQVDSQVTMMFWYRQQPGQSLTLIATANQGSEATYESGFVIDKFPISRPNLTFSTLTVSNMSPEDSSIYLCSVGIRDSSNTEAFFGQGTRLTVV.